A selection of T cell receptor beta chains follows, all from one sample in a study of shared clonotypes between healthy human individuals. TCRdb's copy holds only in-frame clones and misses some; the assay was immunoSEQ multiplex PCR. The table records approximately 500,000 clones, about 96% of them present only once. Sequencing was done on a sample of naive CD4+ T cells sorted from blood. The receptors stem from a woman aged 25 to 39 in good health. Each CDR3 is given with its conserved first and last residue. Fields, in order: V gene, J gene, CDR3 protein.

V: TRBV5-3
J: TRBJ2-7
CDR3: CARSLVDRYEQYF

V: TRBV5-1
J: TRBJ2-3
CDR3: CASSLATSGYTDTQYF

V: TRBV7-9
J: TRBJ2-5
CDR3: CASMEGGQTQYF

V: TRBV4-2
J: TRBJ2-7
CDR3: CASSQATGGRVYEQYF

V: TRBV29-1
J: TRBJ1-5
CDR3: CSVQDPMPQHF

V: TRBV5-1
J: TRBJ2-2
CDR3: CASSLGVLGVETGELFF

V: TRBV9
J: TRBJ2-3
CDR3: CASSPRQGTADTQYF

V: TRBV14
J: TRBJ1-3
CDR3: CASSQSQANTIYF

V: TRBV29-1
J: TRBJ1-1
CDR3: CSVEDPGTGFTEAFF

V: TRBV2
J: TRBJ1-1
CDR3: CAAGGSTEAFF

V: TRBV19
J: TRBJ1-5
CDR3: CASTKWGEGGNQPQHF

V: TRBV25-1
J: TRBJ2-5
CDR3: CASSPGTGREETQYF

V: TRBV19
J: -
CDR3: CASSWPGVSYEQYF

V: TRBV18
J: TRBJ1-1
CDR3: CASSPQDLSEAFF

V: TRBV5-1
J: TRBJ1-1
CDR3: CASSLLGTDTMNTEAFF

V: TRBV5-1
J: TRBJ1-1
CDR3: CASSLVAGGNTEAFF

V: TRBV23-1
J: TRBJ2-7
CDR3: CASTQPDRGSPYEQYF

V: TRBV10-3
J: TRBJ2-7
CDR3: CAISESARDYEQYF

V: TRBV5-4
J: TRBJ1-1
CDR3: CASSFLTEAFF

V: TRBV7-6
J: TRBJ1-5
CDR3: CASSSGGPQHF

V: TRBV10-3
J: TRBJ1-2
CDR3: CAISERENYGYTF

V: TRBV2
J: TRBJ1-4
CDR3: CASGGTGAIEKLFF

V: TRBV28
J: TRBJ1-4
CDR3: CASSGVVGIATNEKLFF

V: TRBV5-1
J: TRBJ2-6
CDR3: CASSYLRDKSGANVLTF

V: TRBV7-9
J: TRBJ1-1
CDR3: CASSFYQGNTEAFF

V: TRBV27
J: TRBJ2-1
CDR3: CASSNVRMRTGSYNEQFF

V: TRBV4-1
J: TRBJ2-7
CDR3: CASSQPGLAGGQHEQYF

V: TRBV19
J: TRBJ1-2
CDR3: CASSLGEGLNYGYTF

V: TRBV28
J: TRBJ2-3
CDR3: CASSLFLADTQYF

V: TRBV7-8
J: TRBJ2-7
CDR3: CASSLAGGEQYF

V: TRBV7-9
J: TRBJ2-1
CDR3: CASSLVSLRDRGHDEQFF

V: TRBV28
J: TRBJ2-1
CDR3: CASTSPGGLAYNEQFF

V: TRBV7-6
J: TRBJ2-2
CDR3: CASSFRNGGRSAHTGELFF

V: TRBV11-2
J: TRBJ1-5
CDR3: CASSPLTSGRPQHF

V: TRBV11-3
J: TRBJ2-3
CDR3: CASSPSWGVRTDTQYF

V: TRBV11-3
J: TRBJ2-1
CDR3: CASSVWGSPYNEQFF

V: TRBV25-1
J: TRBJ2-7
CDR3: CASSEWSTGDYEQYF

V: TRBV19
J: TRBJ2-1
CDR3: CASSPRGSGRGRDNEQFF

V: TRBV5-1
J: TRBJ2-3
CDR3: CASSSSLAGATDTQYF

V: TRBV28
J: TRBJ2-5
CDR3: CASRGSGTGRETQYF

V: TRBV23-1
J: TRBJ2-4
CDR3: CASSQSGRTVLAKNIQYF

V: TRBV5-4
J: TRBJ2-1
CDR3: CASREGLAGPYNEQFF